These 15 T cell receptor beta chains share one sample of origin, sequenced in a study of molecular identifiers for immune sequencing clone quantification. TCRdb ran MiXCR on the PCR reads and lists one entry per CDR3 protein. The sample holds approximately 670,000 distinct CDR3 sequences; about 20% are singletons and the top ten take under 0.95%. Sequenced sample: naive CD8+ T cells from blood, with Jurkat cell RNA spiked in. The sample's subset: FACS-sorted CD8+CD4-CCR7+CD45RA+ naive T cells. Receptor source: a human donor in good health. Some libraries in this study had Jurkat cell RNA spiked in.

This clonotype was detected many times. The chain couples TRBV4-1 to TRBJ2-1, with D possibly TRBD2 on 6 matching bases. V lost 3 bases and J lost 0, with 12 bases in between. Germline V gene sequence: CDR1 MGHRA, CDR2 YSYEKL. CDR3 size: 16 residues. CDR3 DNA sequence: TGCGCCAGCAGCCAGGCTCGGGACTTCTCCTACAATGAGCAGTTCTTC. Protein: CASSQARDFSYNEQFF.

At least ten counts were recorded for this clonotype. The chain employs TRBV29-1 and TRBJ2-3; no firm D call. V gave up 6 bases and J gave up 1 base, with 5 bases separating them. Germline CDR1 is SQVTM and CDR2 is ANQGSEA. The CDR3 loop spans 11 amino acids. The CDR3: CSVGRTDTQYF. In DNA, the CDR3 is TGCAGCGTGGGCCGCACAGATACGCAGTATTTT.

Ten or more counts support this clonotype. The genes are TRBV9 and TRBJ2-3; D is perhaps TRBD1 or TRBD2 (5 bases each). V gave up 0 bases and J gave up 2 bases, with 10 bases separating them. This CDR3 region has 15 residues. CDR1 SGDLS and CDR2 YYNGEE come from the germline V gene. For the CDR3, the DNA is TGTGCCAGCAGCGTAGAAGAGGGACCCACAGATACGCAGTATTTT. This gives the protein CASSVEEGPTDTQYF.

This chain connects TRBV5-1 to TRBJ2-7; D possibly corresponds to TRBD1 (5 bases). CDR1 and CDR2 (germline): SGHRS, YFSETQ. V was cut by 7 bases and J by 0 bases, with 17 bases left in between. The CDR3 contains 15 residues. This CDR3 reads CASGPERTGSYEQYF. The CDR3 DNA reads as TGCGCCAGCGGGCCCGAGCGCACAGGCTCCTACGAGCAGTACTTC.

This clonotype appeared a few times. V usage is TRBV6-1 and J usage is TRBJ2-7; weak D call: TRBD1 (5 bases). The CDR3 runs to 15 residues. V was cut by 3 bases and J by 2 bases, with 14 bases left in between. Germline V gives CDR1 MNHNS, CDR2 SASEGT. CDR3 sequence (DNA): TGTGCCAGCAGTGATCCCTGGACACACGCCTACGAGCAGTACTTC. It translates to CASSDPWTHAYEQYF.

Of note for this clonotype: Without the conserved terminal phenylalanine or tryptophan, this CDR3 likely stems from a read error. V and J are TRBV11-2 and TRBJ2-1; the match to TRBD2 covers 8 bases. V lost 8 bases to trimming and J lost 4 bases; unmatched junction nucleotides: 7. The germline V gene encodes CDR1 SGHAT and CDR2 FQNNGV. The CDR3 covers 14 residues. In DNA, the CDR3 is TGTGCCAGCCAGGGACTAGATACATACAATGAGCAGTTCCTC. It specifies CASQGLDTYNEQFL.

The chain carries TRBV6-1 and TRBJ1-1; D gene ambiguous. Germline CDR1 and CDR2: MNHNS and SASEGT. The V end was cut by 2 bases, the J end by 0 bases, with 7 bases between. This CDR3 is built from 14 residues. The CDR3 loop is CASSESPLNTEAFF. For the CDR3, the DNA is TGTGCCAGCAGTGAATCCCCCCTGAACACTGAAGCTTTCTTT.

In this sample, this clonotype turned up many times. The genes are TRBV6-2 or TRBV6-3 and TRBJ1-6; no clear D gene. The CDR3 has 14 amino acids. Germline values: CDR1 MNHEY, CDR2 SVGEGT. Trimming took 6 bases from V and 4 from J, leaving 10 bases between them. CDR3 loop: CASSWTDYNSPLHF. CDR3 bases: TGTGCCAGCAGCTGGACGGATTATAATTCACCCCTCCACTTT.

Details on this clonotype: This clone may be a read error of a much larger clone one base away. The genes are TRBV27 and TRBJ1-5, with TRBD1 identical over 9 bases. The V gene's germline CDR1 is MNHEY and CDR2 SMNVEV (reference sequence). The CDR3 loop spans 14 amino acids. The CDR3, as DNA: TGTGCCACCGGGGGACAGGGAGGCAATCAGTCCCAGCATTTT. Residues: CATGGQGGNQSQHF.

A remark on this clonotype: One junction end does not reproduce the germline sequence, and a read error may be involved. The J gene is TRBJ1-6, the V gene TRBV4-1, with a tentative D call TRBD1 (5 bases). Looked up from germline, CDR1 is MGHRA and CDR2 is YSYEKL. This CDR3 region has 17 residues. The CDR3 DNA is TGCGCCAGCAGCCAAGAACCGACAGTCTTTGGCAATTCACCCCCCCACTTT. Amino acid sequence: CASSQEPTVFGNSPPHF.

This clonotype showed up many times. The gene calls are TRBV4-2 and TRBJ2-1, with 7 nucleotides matching TRBD2. Germline loops: CDR1 LGHNA, CDR2 YNFKEQ. This CDR3 comprises 15 residues. V shed 9 bases and J 2 bases; nucleotides not matched to a gene: 10. CDR3 residues: CASRGTSETYNEQFF. CDR3 nucleotide sequence: TGTGCCAGTAGGGGAACTAGCGAAACCTACAATGAGCAGTTCTTC.

This clonotype was recorded at least ten times. The genes are TRBV7-6 and TRBJ1-6; tentatively, D is TRBD1 (6 bases). Germline V gives CDR1 SGHVS, CDR2 FNYEAQ. This CDR3 has 14 residues. Trimming pared 5 bases from V and 8 bases from J, leaving 13 bases between. CDR3 sequence reads: CASSRTVFDSPLHF. The CDR3, as DNA: TGTGCCAGCAGCCGGACAGTATTCGATTCACCCCTCCACTTT. The full variable domain, in which reference TRBV7-6 and TRBJ1-6 provide the parts outside the CDR3, is GAGVSQSPRYKVTKRGQDVALRCDPISGHVSLYWYRQALGQGPEFLTYFNYEAQQDKSGLPNDRFSAERPEGSISTLTIQRTEQRDSAMYRCASSRTVFDSPLHFGNGTRLTVT.

For this clonotype: This clone may be a read error of a much larger clone one base away. Since the CDR3 does not end with the conserved phenylalanine or tryptophan, this likely comes from a read error. The limits of the CDR3 on the DNA are not certain, so only TCRdb's listed CDR3 is given. The chain has TRBV29-1 and TRBJ2-1; the DNA was not used to check the table's D call, TRBD2. The germline V gene has CDR1 SQVTM and CDR2 ANQGSEA. The CDR3 spans 11 amino acids, including both terminal residues. The CDR3 region is CSVLERGFKFL.

This clonotype appeared once. This sequence joins TRBV7-9 and TRBJ2-1, with D maybe TRBD2 (6 bases). V lost 3 bases and J 4 bases, leaving 16 bases between the germline ends. The CDR3 loop spans 16 amino acids. The germline gives CDR1 SEHNR, CDR2 FQNEAQ (reference sequence). The CDR3 sequence: CASSFLAIGTYNEQFF. CDR3 DNA sequence: TGTGCCAGCAGCTTTCTCGCTATCGGGACTTACAATGAGCAGTTCTTC.

The chain links TRBV5-6 to TRBJ2-7; 9 bases line up with TRBD1. CDR1 is SGHDT, CDR2 YYEEEE, per germline. The CDR3 consists of 16 residues. Trimming cost V 4 bases and J 4 bases; bases outside gene matches: 12. CDR3 DNA: TGTGCCAGCAGCGTCCGGGACAGGGATATAGGGTACGAGCAGTACTTC. Residues: CASSVRDRDIGYEQYF.